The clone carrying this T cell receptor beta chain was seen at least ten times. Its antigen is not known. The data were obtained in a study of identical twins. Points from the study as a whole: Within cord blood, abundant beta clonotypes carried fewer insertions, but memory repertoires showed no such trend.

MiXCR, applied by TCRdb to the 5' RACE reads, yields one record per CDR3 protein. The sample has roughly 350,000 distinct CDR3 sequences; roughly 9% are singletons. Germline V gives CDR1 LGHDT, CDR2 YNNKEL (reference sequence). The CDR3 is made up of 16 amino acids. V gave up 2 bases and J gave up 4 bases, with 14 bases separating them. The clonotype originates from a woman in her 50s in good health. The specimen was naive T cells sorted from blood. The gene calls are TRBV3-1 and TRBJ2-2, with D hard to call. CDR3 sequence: CASSQTLGMGTGELFF. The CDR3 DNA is TGTGCCAGCAGCCAAACCTTAGGAATGGGCACCGGGGAGCTGTTTTTT.